What follows are 6 T cell receptor beta chains derived from one specimen sequenced in a study of shared clonotypes between healthy human individuals. Only in-frame clones appear in the TCRdb table, and some are missing; sequencing was by immunoSEQ multiplex PCR. The repertoire holds some 660,000 clones, with roughly 73% as singletons. Input material: memory CD4+ T cells sorted from blood. Documented subset: CD45RA-negative fraction. These receptors originate from a woman aged 25 to 39 in good health.

The chain is built from TRBV20-1 and TRBJ2-3; TRBD1 matches at 8 bases. V was pared by 6 bases and J by 6 bases, with 2 bases of the junction left unmatched. The length of the CDR3 is 11 residues. The germline V gene encodes CDR1 DFQATT and CDR2 SNEGSKA (reference sequence). CDR3 protein: CSANRGDTQYF. The CDR3 nucleotides are TGCAGTGCCAACAGGGGGGATACGCAGTATTTT.

The chain carries TRBV5-1 and TRBJ2-7, with 10 bases lining up with TRBD2. CDR3 size: 14 residues. Germline trimming cut 2 bases from V and 2 bases from J; bases unmatched to any gene: 1. Germline values: CDR1 SGHRS, CDR2 YFSETQ. The CDR3 region has the DNA TGCGCCAGCAGCTTACTAGCGGGGACCTACGAGCAGTACTTC. It specifies CASSLLAGTYEQYF.

This chain links TRBV27 with TRBJ1-2; tentative D call: TRBD1 (6 bases). Germline-derived CDR1 and CDR2 are MNHEY and SMNVEV (reference sequence). CDR3 length: 13 residues. The V gene lost 5 bases and the J gene lost 3 bases, with 10 bases spanning the gap. In DNA form, the CDR3 reads TGTGCCAGCAGTCCTAGGGGGGACTATGGCTACACCTTC. Translated, it gives CASSPRGDYGYTF.

This clone was seen more than once but under ten times. The genes are TRBV2 and TRBJ2-2, with 7 positions matching TRBD1. The V and J ends lost 1 base and 8 bases, in that order; junction bases with no gene match: 1. From germline, CDR1 is SNHLY and CDR2 FYNNEI. CDR3 size: 13 residues. CDR3 sequence: CASSEEGQGELFF. CDR3 sequence (DNA): TGTGCCAGCAGTGAAGAGGGACAGGGGGAGCTGTTTTTT.

The rearrangement links TRBV27 to TRBJ2-3; D uncertain. There are 14 residues in the CDR3. The V gene lost 4 bases and the J gene lost 4 bases, with 12 bases spanning the gap. CDR1 and CDR2 from the germline V gene are MNHEY and SMNVEV (reference sequence). For the CDR3, the DNA is TGTGCCAGCAGTTCGCCGACCGGCGCAGATACGCAGTATTTT. This codes for CASSSPTGADTQYF.

V is TRBV2 and J is TRBJ2-7; possibly TRBD1 for D (6 bases). Germline CDR1 and CDR2: SNHLY and FYNNEI. The CDR3 sequence is 15 residues long. The V end lost 5 bases, the J end lost 4 bases, and 18 bases lay between the germline ends. The CDR3 DNA is TGTGCCAGCAGTTATCGGACAGCGATTCTTTACGAGCAGTACTTC. It is translated as CASSYRTAILYEQYF.